These 19 T cell receptor beta chains were all obtained from the same sample, sequenced in a study of T cells after yellow fever vaccination (dated by TCRdb to the late 2010s). The treatment or condition label for this specimen denotes: live attenuated yellow fever vaccine strain. Receptor libraries were prepared by 5' RACE. For sequencing, an Illumina HiSeq 2500 was employed. TCRdb took the public reads, trimmed them with fastp at Q25, ran MiXCR for clone calling and kept in-frame beta chains. Entries are consolidated by CDR3 protein sequence, retaining the most common genes and DNA. The sample table lists 50,000 or so distinct CDR3 sequences, roughly 7.5% of them with a count of one. The ten largest clonotypes hold roughly 27% of the sample. Material: CD8+ T cells sorted from PBMCs, obtained about 2 weeks after the first yellow fever vaccination. The receptors here all came from a man in his late teens or twenties who received the YFV17D yellow fever vaccine.

This clonotype has ten or more counts. The chain combines TRBV2 with TRBJ2-7; a possible D gene is TRBD1 (6 bases). Trimming left V 10 bases short and J 2 bases short, with 15 bases between. The germline V gene encodes CDR1 SNHLY and CDR2 FYNNEI. The CDR3 totals 13 residues. In DNA, the CDR3 is TGTGCCACCACCGGGACACTGACCTACGAGCAGTACTTC. Residues: CATTGTLTYEQYF.

This clonotype was picked up many times. This chain links TRBV6-2 or TRBV6-3 with TRBJ1-6; D gene ambiguous. The CDR3 covers 16 residues. Germline V gene lookup returns CDR1 MNHEY and CDR2 SVGEGT. V lost 0 bases to trimming and J lost 6 bases, with 12 bases between them. The CDR3 loop reads CASSYSRGKGNSPLHF. For the CDR3, the DNA is TGTGCCAGCAGTTACTCCAGAGGGAAGGGTAATTCACCCCTCCACTTT.

This clonotype was recorded at least ten times. V and J are TRBV7-9 and TRBJ2-3, with D uncertain. Per the germline V gene, CDR1 is SEHNR and CDR2 is FQNEAQ (reference sequence). V was cut by 4 bases and J by 10 bases, with 12 bases left in between. The CDR3 length is 12 residues. The CDR3 here is CASSSNTSPQYF. The DNA of the CDR3 is TGTGCCAGCAGCTCGAACACTTCTCCGCAGTATTTT.

This clonotype was observed at least ten times. The V gene is TRBV7-9, the J gene TRBJ2-1; D might be TRBD2 (7 bases). The CDR3 has 16 residues. Per germline, CDR1 SEHNR and CDR2 FQNEAQ (reference sequence). V lost 1 base and J 5 bases, leaving 15 bases between the germline ends. This CDR3 is CASSLDIGGPDNEQFF. CDR3 sequence (DNA): TGTGCCAGCAGCTTAGACATCGGGGGGCCAGACAATGAGCAGTTCTTC.

This clonotype was seen a few times. The rearrangement links TRBV7-9 to TRBJ2-2, with no clear D. The CDR3 has 16 amino acids. The V end lost 2 bases, the J end lost 0 bases, and 10 bases lay between the germline ends. CDR1 and CDR2 from the germline V gene are SEHNR and FQNEAQ (reference sequence). The CDR3 DNA is TGTGCCAGCAGCTTAATAGGGCGGACGAACACCGGGGAGCTGTTTTTT. This codes for CASSLIGRTNTGELFF.

This clonotype appeared many times. This rearrangement joins TRBV20-1 to TRBJ2-7; D is ambiguous. The CDR3 length is 15 residues. Germline V gene sequence: CDR1 DFQATT, CDR2 SNEGSKA (reference sequence). The V and J ends lost 2 bases and 1 base respectively, with 15 bases between them. As DNA, the CDR3 is TGCAGTGCTAGACCGACCGTTGGCAGATCCTACGAGCAGTACTTC. Residues: CSARPTVGRSYEQYF.

The chain uses TRBV4-3 and TRBJ2-7; tentatively, D is TRBD2 (6 bases). The germline CDR1 and CDR2 sequences are LGHNA and YSLEER. This CDR3 region has 15 residues. Deletions cut 1 base from V and 2 bases from J, with 12 bases between. This CDR3 reads CASSQGAGPAYEQYF. The CDR3 DNA sequence: TGCGCCAGCAGCCAAGGGGCGGGACCGGCCTACGAGCAGTACTTC.

This clonotype was seen ten or more times. This CDR3 is CSVGTGRSGQPQHF. In DNA, the CDR3 is TGCAGCGTTGGAACGGGTCGGTCGGGTCAGCCCCAGCATTTT. The V gene is TRBV29-1, the J gene TRBJ1-5, with D unresolved. V lost 4 bases and J 6 bases, leaving 16 bases between the germline ends. CDR1 SQVTM and CDR2 ANQGSEA come from the germline V gene. The CDR3 has 14 amino acids.

This clonotype was observed many times. The genes are TRBV21-1 and TRBJ2-7. TRBV21-1 is designated a pseudogene. This CDR3 region has 16 residues. CDR3 protein: CASSKYGRQKPYEQYF. The CDR3 nucleotides read TGTGCCAGCAGCAAATATGGTCGACAGAAGCCCTACGAGCAGTACTTC.

This clonotype was picked up many times. The chain uses TRBV4-3 and TRBJ1-3; no reliable D call. Trimming cost V 0 bases and J 0 bases, with 9 bases left between them. CDR3 length equals 16 residues. In germline, CDR1 is LGHNA, CDR2 YSLEER. Here the CDR3 reads CASSQETGLSGNTIYF. The CDR3 bases are TGCGCCAGCAGCCAAGAGACGGGTCTCTCTGGAAACACCATATATTTT.

This rearrangement joins TRBV4-2 to TRBJ1-4; 9 bases are a match to TRBD1. The CDR3 is made up of 17 amino acids. J was trimmed by 7 bases and V by 1 base; bases with no gene match: 10. The V gene's germline CDR1 is LGHNA and CDR2 YNFKEQ. The CDR3 here is CASSQGQGVLLSEKLFF. The CDR3, as DNA: TGTGCCAGCAGCCAAGGACAGGGGGTGCTTCTAAGTGAAAAACTGTTTTTT.

This clonotype was detected many times. The chain links TRBV5-1 to TRBJ2-2, with a possible D match to TRBD2 (6 bases). V was clipped by 4 bases and J by 3 bases, with 16 bases between them. The CDR3 is 16 residues long. Germline V CDR1 and CDR2: SGHRS, YFSETQ. CDR3 sequence reads: CASSRRLGPYTGELFF. The CDR3 bases are TGCGCCAGCAGCCGTAGACTAGGCCCGTACACCGGGGAGCTGTTTTTT. Full variable domain (outside the CDR3, taken from reference TRBV5-1 and TRBJ2-2): KAGVTQTPRYLIKTRGQQVTLSCSPISGHRSVSWYQQTPGQGLQFLFEYFSETQRNKGNFPGRFSGRQFSNSRSEMNVSTLELGDSALYLCASSRRLGPYTGELFFGEGSRLTVL.

This clonotype appeared many times. The rearrangement links TRBV5-1 to TRBJ2-3; perhaps D is TRBD1 or TRBD2 (5 bases each). V lost 3 bases and J lost 3, with 14 bases in between. The CDR3 totals 15 residues. The germline gives CDR1 SGHRS, CDR2 YFSETQ. The CDR3: CASSSGPIGTDTQYF. As DNA, the CDR3 is TGCGCCAGCAGCTCGGGACCCATCGGAACAGATACGCAGTATTTT.

This clonotype occurred many times. The V gene is TRBV5-1, the J gene TRBJ2-1, with unresolved D. Germline values: CDR1 SGHRS, CDR2 YFSETQ. V lost 1 base and J 9 bases, leaving 11 bases between the germline ends. CDR3 length equals 13 residues. The CDR3 sequence: CASSLSGFAEQFF. The CDR3 DNA follows: TGCGCCAGCAGCTTGTCCGGGTTCGCTGAGCAGTTCTTC. The complete variable domain, with remaining parts taken from reference TRBV5-1 and TRBJ2-1, reads KAGVTQTPRYLIKTRGQQVTLSCSPISGHRSVSWYQQTPGQGLQFLFEYFSETQRNKGNFPGRFSGRQFSNSRSEMNVSTLELGDSALYLCASSLSGFAEQFFGPGTRLTVL.

This clonotype was detected many times. J is TRBJ2-5 and V is TRBV29-1, with a weak D call TRBD1 (5 bases). The CDR3 sequence is 14 residues long. Germline V CDR1 and CDR2: SQVTM, ANQGSEA. V was clipped by 3 bases and J by 1 base, with 12 bases between them. CDR3 nucleotide sequence: TGCAGCGTTGAGCCTTTAGACAGCCAAGAGACCCAGTACTTC. It encodes CSVEPLDSQETQYF.

This clonotype was detected many times. V usage is TRBV27 and J usage is TRBJ2-3; D perhaps matches TRBD2 (6 bases). Germline CDR1 reads MNHEY; CDR2 reads SMNVEV (reference sequence). Trimming pared 5 bases from V and 2 bases from J, leaving 14 bases between. The CDR3 runs to 15 residues. CDR3 sequence reads: CASSPGLKNTDTQYF. CDR3 nucleotide sequence: TGTGCCAGCAGTCCGGGACTTAAGAACACAGATACGCAGTATTTT.

V gene TRBV21-1 combines with J gene TRBJ2-7; the table gives TRBD2 as D, unverified against the DNA. TRBV21-1 is assigned pseudogene status. There are 16 residues in the CDR3. The DNA of the CDR3 is TGTGCCAGCAGCAATCGTCGGGGGGCCCTCCCGTACGAGCAGTACTTC. Its protein product is CASSNRRGALPYEQYF.

The gene calls are TRBV7-8 and TRBJ2-7; no definite D call. The CDR3 has 12 residues. Germline-derived CDR1 and CDR2 are SGHVS and FQNEAQ. Trimming stripped 3 bases from V and 4 bases from J, with 7 bases between. The CDR3 spells CASSLMIYEQYV. Written as DNA, the CDR3 is TGTGCCAGCAGCTTGATGATTTACGAGCAGTACGTC.

This clonotype was detected ten times or more. The V and J genes are TRBV10-3 and TRBJ2-3, with D tentatively TRBD1 (5 bases). The CDR3 has 14 residues. Deletions cut 8 bases from V and 3 bases from J, with 15 bases between. CDR1 ENHRY and CDR2 SYGVKD come from the germline V gene. This CDR3 reads CAIASLGLTDTQYF. Here the CDR3 DNA reads TGTGCCATCGCCTCATTGGGGCTTACAGATACGCAGTATTTT.